Listed here are 29 T cell receptor beta chains from one sample, sequenced in a study of OX40 agonist ivuxolimab in advanced cancers. Profiling relied on immunoSEQ multiplex PCR, and the TCRdb table lists in-frame clones only, not all of them. This sample has 95,000 to 100,000 clones, with around 83% found just once. Sequenced material: CD4+ or CD8+ T cells sorted from blood, taken in a trial of the OX40 agonist ivuxolimab. These receptors all stem from an adult with an advanced solid tumor such as melanoma, head and neck, liver or kidney cancer.

This clone was seen a handful of times. The chain carries TRBV6-5 and TRBJ2-5; weak D call: TRBD1 (6 bases). CDR1 is MNHEY, CDR2 SVGAGI, per germline. The CDR3 covers 12 residues. Trimming left V 6 bases short and J 4 bases short, with 9 bases between. CDR3 DNA: TGTGCCAGCAGGCAGGGGCGAGAGACCCAGTACTTC. Translated: CASRQGRETQYF.

V usage is TRBV19 and J usage is TRBJ2-3; 7 nucleotides agree with TRBD2. V lost 3 bases, J lost 4 bases, and 7 bases stayed unmatched. The CDR3 runs 15 residues. Germline V gene data show CDR1 as LNHDA and CDR2 as SQIVND (reference sequence). CDR3 protein: CASSISAGAADTQYF. The CDR3 bases are TGTGCCAGTAGTATCTCGGCGGGAGCGGCAGATACGCAGTATTTT.

The rearrangement uses TRBV7-2 and TRBJ1-6; no clear D. Trimming took 4 bases from V and 4 from J, leaving 11 bases between them. This CDR3 contains 15 residues. From germline, CDR1 is SGHTA and CDR2 FQGNSA. The CDR3 is CASSSPDGYNSPLHF. Here the CDR3 DNA reads TGTGCCAGCAGCTCTCCCGACGGGTATAATTCACCCCTCCACTTT. Supplemented by reference TRBV7-2 and TRBJ1-6, the full variable domain reads GAGVSQSPSNKVTEKGKDVELRCDPISGHTALYWYRQSLGQGLEFLIYFQGNSAPDKSGLPSDRFSAERTGGSVSTLTIQRTQQEDSAVYLCASSSPDGYNSPLHFGNGTRLTVT.

On this clone itself: At one end the junction does not follow the germline gene, possibly because of a read error. The chain recombines TRBV27 with TRBJ2-7; either TRBD1 or TRBD2 may fit D (5 bases each). This CDR3 has 10 amino acids. CDR1 is MNHEY, CDR2 SMNVEV, per germline (reference sequence). The CDR3 nucleotides read TGTGCCAGCAGTTCCCCGGGACCCAACTTC. Its protein is CASSSPGPNF.

The genes are TRBV15 and TRBJ2-7; maybe TRBD1 (6 bases). The CDR3 runs to 15 residues. Germline CDR1 is LNHNV and CDR2 is YYDKDF (reference sequence). The V and J ends lost 0 bases and 2 bases respectively, with 11 bases between them. The CDR3 DNA follows: TGTGCCACCAGCAGAGATCAGGGGTCAACCTACGAGCAGTACTTC. It codes for CATSRDQGSTYEQYF.

The J gene is TRBJ1-1, the V gene TRBV5-5, with TRBD1 identical over 8 bases. With V trimmed by 5 bases and J by 2 bases, 8 bases remained unmatched. Germline values: CDR1 SGHKS, CDR2 YYEKEE (reference sequence). This CDR3 contains 15 residues. CDR3 sequence: CASSLRTGTNTEAFF. The CDR3 region has the DNA TGTGCCAGCAGTCTTCGGACAGGGACAAACACTGAAGCTTTCTTT.

The V and J genes are TRBV5-1 and TRBJ1-2, with 7 bases identical to TRBD1. CDR1 and CDR2 from the germline V gene are SGHRS and YFSETQ. V was pared by 1 base and J by 7 bases, with 7 bases of the junction left unmatched. The CDR3 runs 14 residues. The CDR3 bases are TGCGCCAGCAGCTTGTCCGACAGGGCCGGTGGCTACACCTTC. As protein: CASSLSDRAGGYTF.

The chain uses TRBV7-2 and TRBJ2-7; 7 bases map to TRBD2. J was trimmed by 0 bases and V by 1 base; bases with no gene match: 3. CDR3 length: 15 amino acids. The germline CDR1 and CDR2 sequences are SGHTA and FQGNSA. As DNA, the CDR3 is TGTGCCAGCAGCTTAGGTCGGGACTACTCCTACGAGCAGTACTTC. This translates into CASSLGRDYSYEQYF. The variable domain in full, with the rest retrieved from reference TRBV7-2 and TRBJ2-7, is GAGVSQSPSNKVTEKGKDVELRCDPISGHTALYWYRQSLGQGLEFLIYFQGNSAPDKSGLPSDRFSAERTGGSVSTLTIQRTQQEDSAVYLCASSLGRDYSYEQYFGPGTRLTVT.

This chain joins TRBV10-3 and TRBJ2-7; D is tentatively TRBD1 or TRBD2 (5 bases each). With 3 bases removed from V and 5 bases from J, the gap between germline ends came to 17 bases. The germline CDR1 and CDR2 sequences are ENHRY and SYGVKD. This CDR3 spans 15 amino acids. The CDR3 loop reads CAISEGVVGANEQYF. The CDR3 DNA reads TGTGCCATCAGTGAAGGGGTAGTGGGAGCTAACGAGCAGTACTTC.

This clone was counted a single time. This rearrangement joins TRBV11-3 to TRBJ2-3, with a possible D match to TRBD2 (5 bases). The CDR3 contains 14 residues. The V and J ends lost 4 bases and 5 bases respectively, with 13 bases between them. Germline CDR1 reads SGHNT; CDR2 reads YENEEA. The CDR3 DNA reads TGTGCCAGCAGCTCCGGAGGTCTGGAAGATACGCAGTATTTT. This sequence encodes CASSSGGLEDTQYF.

This chain joins TRBV9 and TRBJ1-1, with 7 positions matching TRBD1. This CDR3 is built from 14 residues. The germline V gene has CDR1 SGDLS and CDR2 YYNGEE. J gave up 8 bases and V 2 bases, and 9 bases lay outside the gene matches. The CDR3 sequence: CASSVRPGGKEAFF. The CDR3 DNA follows: TGTGCCAGCAGCGTCCGGCCAGGGGGTAAAGAAGCTTTCTTT.

The V and J genes are TRBV6-1 and TRBJ2-5, with no clear D. Trimming shortened V by 8 bases and J by 7 bases, and 11 bases separated the two germline ends. The CDR3 consists of 11 residues. Germline lookup yields CDR1 MNHNS and CDR2 SASEGT. CDR3 sequence (DNA): TGTGCCAGCGGGCTAGGCGGGACCCAGTACTTC. Translated, it gives CASGLGGTQYF.

This chain links TRBV10-3 with TRBJ1-5, with D uncertain. The CDR3 sequence is 14 residues long. Germline V gives CDR1 ENHRY, CDR2 SYGVKD. V was shortened by 10 bases and J by 6 bases, with 19 bases between the two germline ends. CDR3 nucleotides: TGTGCCACCAATCCGACGGGTGGTAGTCAGCCCCAGCATTTT. Translation gives CATNPTGGSQPQHF.

The genes are TRBV6-6 and TRBJ2-7, with a tentative D call TRBD1 (5 bases). The CDR3 has 13 residues. Looked up from germline, CDR1 is MNHNY and CDR2 is SVGAGI (reference sequence). Trimming removed 2 bases at V and 0 bases at J, with 5 bases between. The CDR3 sequence: CASSYGASYEQYF. In DNA, the CDR3 is TGTGCCAGCAGTTACGGGGCCTCCTACGAGCAGTACTTC.

Comments on this clone: At the DNA level, this CDR3 is encoded by other sequences in the same sample as well. CDR3 sequence reads: CASSPDGYEQYF. The DNA of the CDR3 is TGCGCCAGCAGTCCGGACGGCTACGAGCAGTACTTC. The rearrangement uses TRBV5-1 and TRBJ2-7; no reliable D call. V lost 5 bases, J lost 3 bases, and 9 bases lay in between. Germline CDR1 SGHRS, CDR2 YFSETQ. CDR3 length: 12 amino acids.

V usage is TRBV29-1 and J usage is TRBJ2-7, with 9 nucleotides matching TRBD2. The CDR3 loop spans 15 amino acids. The trim removed 2 bases at V and 0 bases at J, leaving 5 bases unmatched. The V gene's germline CDR1 is SQVTM and CDR2 ANQGSEA. Written as DNA, the CDR3 is TGCAGCGTTGAATTGCTAGCGGGGACCTCCTACGAGCAGTACTTC. This codes for CSVELLAGTSYEQYF.

CDR3 in DNA: TGTGCCAGCACCCCTCGGATGGGGCTGCTAGAGACCCAGTACTTC. This codes for CASTPRMGLLETQYF. The gene calls are TRBV7-8 and TRBJ2-5; possible D gene TRBD1, 5 bases. The CDR3 extends over 15 amino acids. Germline assignment: CDR1 SGHVS and CDR2 FQNEAQ. Trimming removed 7 bases at V and 4 bases at J, with 19 bases between.

V and J are TRBV5-4 and TRBJ2-4, with 7 bases lining up with TRBD1. This CDR3 is 11 amino acids long. The V and J ends lost 4 bases and 15 bases, in that order; junction bases with no gene match: 7. CDR1 and CDR2 from the germline V gene are SGHNT and YYREEE (reference sequence). The CDR3 spells CASSLGDRRYF. CDR3 DNA sequence: TGTGCCAGCAGCCTAGGGGACAGACGGTACTTC.

J is TRBJ1-2 and V is TRBV27, with 8 bases fitting TRBD1. Looked up from germline, CDR1 is MNHEY and CDR2 is SMNVEV (reference sequence). The CDR3 consists of 16 residues. V lost 6 bases to trimming and J lost 4 bases; unmatched junction nucleotides: 13. CDR3 bases: TGTGCCAGCAGATCTATCGGTCAGGGGGCAGCCTATGGCTACACCTTC. Amino acids: CASRSIGQGAAYGYTF.

This clone was found once. The chain employs TRBV28 and TRBJ2-5; the D gene is possibly TRBD2 (5 bases). With 3 bases removed from V and 4 bases from J, the gap between germline ends came to 18 bases. This CDR3 comprises 16 residues. The germline V gene encodes CDR1 MDHEN and CDR2 SYDVKM. In DNA, the CDR3 is TGTGCCAGCAGTTTTGGTGGCTTTTCGAGGGTAGAGACCCAGTACTTC. Translation gives CASSFGGFSRVETQYF.

The gene calls are TRBV11-3 and TRBJ2-1; D gene unclear. The CDR3 extends over 13 amino acids. Between the trimmed V and J ends, which lost 1 base and 1 base, there was a span of 2 bases. Germline V gene sequence: CDR1 SGHNT, CDR2 YENEEA. CDR3 DNA: TGTGCCAGCAGCTTAGGTTCCTACAATGAGCAGTTCTTC. This codes for CASSLGSYNEQFF.

This clone came up a few times. CDR3: CASSPGQNNYGYTF. The CDR3 DNA reads TGCGCCAGCAGCCCGGGACAAAATAACTATGGCTACACCTTC. The chain combines TRBV5-1 with TRBJ1-2; possibly TRBD1 for D (6 bases). Deletions cut 4 bases from V and 1 base from J, with 11 bases between. Germline V gene lookup returns CDR1 SGHRS and CDR2 YFSETQ. This CDR3 region has 14 residues.

This rearrangement joins TRBV30 to TRBJ1-6; tentatively, D is TRBD1 (6 bases). Per germline, CDR1 GTSNPN and CDR2 SVGIG (reference sequence). This CDR3 contains 15 residues. V gave up 0 bases and J gave up 7 bases, with 13 bases separating them. CDR3 nucleotide sequence: TGTGCCTGGAGTGTTTCCACAGGGCAAAATTCACCCCTCCACTTT. Residues: CAWSVSTGQNSPLHF.

CDR3 region: CASSGQENQPQHF. The CDR3, as DNA: TGTGCCAGCAGTGGACAAGAAAATCAGCCCCAGCATTTT. The chain has TRBV6-1 and TRBJ1-5; no reliable D call. This CDR3 region has 13 residues. V was pared by 4 bases and J by 4 bases, with 8 bases between. Germline lookup yields CDR1 MNHNS and CDR2 SASEGT.

To note about this clone: The junction shows a germline mismatch at one end, possibly a read error. This chain connects TRBV5-5 to TRBJ1-1, with D possibly matching TRBD1 (6 bases). CDR1 and CDR2 from the germline V gene are SGHKS and YYEKEE (reference sequence). The CDR3 has 15 residues. This chain's CDR3 is CASSPGLGGWTEAFF. In nucleotides, the CDR3 is TGTGCCAGCAGCCCCGGGCTGGGGGGCTGGACTGAGGCTTTCTTT.

The rearrangement uses TRBV10-3 and TRBJ2-7; 8 bases are a match to TRBD1. V trimming: 0 bases; J trimming: 4 bases; junction bases outside the gene matches: 8. The CDR3 contains 16 residues. CDR1 and CDR2 (germline): ENHRY, SYGVKD. The chain's CDR3 is CAISESGRGQGYEQYF. CDR3 DNA: TGTGCCATCAGTGAGTCAGGCAGGGGGCAGGGGTACGAGCAGTACTTC.

V is TRBV7-2 and J is TRBJ1-6; D ambiguous. The ends were cut back, 5 bases at V and 6 bases at J, with 17 bases in the middle. The CDR3 contains 16 residues. Germline-derived CDR1 and CDR2 are SGHTA and FQGNSA. For the CDR3, the DNA is TGTGCCAGCAGCCCCTTGGGCGGGGTAGCTAATTCACCCCTCCACTTT. Amino acid sequence: CASSPLGGVANSPLHF.

The chain combines TRBV27 with TRBJ1-2; D call uncertain. The CDR3 consists of 14 residues. Germline CDR1 and CDR2: MNHEY and SMNVEV (reference sequence). Trimming cost V 3 bases and J 1 base, with 9 bases left between them. The CDR3, as DNA: TGTGCCAGCAGTTTGGAGCCCGGTAACTATGGCTACACCTTC. Translated: CASSLEPGNYGYTF.

The rearrangement joins TRBV6-1 to TRBJ2-7; D possibly corresponds to TRBD2 (5 bases). The V gene's germline CDR1 is MNHNS and CDR2 SASEGT. V was cut by 0 bases and J by 3 bases, with 9 bases left in between. There are 14 residues in the CDR3. This chain's CDR3 is CASSEAADYYEQYF. The CDR3 nucleotides read TGTGCCAGCAGTGAAGCGGCTGACTACTACGAGCAGTACTTC.